The 8 T cell receptor beta chains listed next were all sequenced from one sample in a study of blood T cell repertoires in COVID-19. Sequencing used immunoSEQ multiplex PCR; TCRdb keeps in-frame clones, though not all of them. This sample has under 200,000 clones, with around 80% found just once. Sequenced material: peripheral blood. All receptors derive from a man aged 25-45 years with active or convalescent COVID-19.

The gene calls are TRBV18 and TRBJ2-3; TRBD2 might be the D (6 bases). The V gene's germline CDR1 is KGHSH and CDR2 LQKENI. This CDR3 region has 16 residues. Trimming removed 1 base from V and 2 bases from J, with 13 bases in between. The CDR3, as DNA: TGTGCCAGCTCACCACGGGGGGAGCGGCTCACAGATACGCAGTATTTT. As protein: CASSPRGERLTDTQYF.

This clone has a single count. The chain is built from TRBV14 and TRBJ2-2; D gene uncertain. The CDR3 is 19 residues long. Germline V gene data show CDR1 as SGHDN and CDR2 as FVKESK. With 4 bases removed from V and 3 bases from J, the gap between germline ends came to 24 bases. The CDR3 here is CASSRLHNVTPWDTGELFF. CDR3 nucleotides: TGTGCCAGCAGCCGTCTCCATAACGTGACACCGTGGGACACCGGGGAGCTGTTTTTT. Supplemented by reference TRBV14 and TRBJ2-2, the full variable domain reads EAGVTQFPSHSVIEKGQTVTLRCDPISGHDNLYWYRRVMGKEIKFLLHFVKESKQDESGMPNNRFLAERTGGTYSTLKVQPAELEDSGVYFCASSRLHNVTPWDTGELFFGEGSRLTVL.

The rearrangement uses TRBV6-5 and TRBJ1-1; perhaps TRBD1 as D (5 bases). Germline CDR1 MNHEY, CDR2 SVGAGI. This CDR3 is 15 amino acids long. V lost 4 bases and J lost 1, with 13 bases in between. In DNA, the CDR3 is TGTGCCAGCAGTTCCTGGGGGGGTGGGAACACTGAAGCTTTCTTT. The encoded protein is CASSSWGGGNTEAFF.

The chain employs TRBV7-2 and TRBJ1-6; 10 bases match TRBD1. Trimming took 6 bases from V and 3 from J; bases not matched to a gene: 5. The CDR3 is made up of 16 amino acids. Germline V gene lookup returns CDR1 SGHTA and CDR2 FQGNSA. CDR3 sequence reads: CASRLRTGGYNSPLHF. CDR3 bases: TGTGCCAGCAGACTACGGACAGGGGGCTATAATTCACCCCTCCACTTT. Supplemented by reference TRBV7-2 and TRBJ1-6, the full variable domain reads GAGVSQSPSNKVTEKGKDVELRCDPISGHTALYWYRQSLGQGLEFLIYFQGNSAPDKSGLPSDRFSAERTGGSVSTLTIQRTQQEDSAVYLCASRLRTGGYNSPLHFGNGTRLTVT.

The chain is built from TRBV23-1 and TRBJ2-7, with TRBD2 matching 7 bases. TRBV23-1 belongs to the ORF category, with a function that is uncertain. V was pared by 4 bases and J by 4 bases, with 7 bases of the junction left unmatched. The CDR3 covers 14 residues. The CDR3 coding sequence is TGCGCCAGCAGTCTGGGGGGGTTCGGTTACGAGCAGTACGTC. Its translation: CASSLGGFGYEQYV.

The chain links TRBV5-8 to TRBJ1-1, with D tentatively TRBD1 (6 bases). This CDR3 spans 14 amino acids. Germline CDR1 SGHTS, CDR2 YDEGEE. V dropped 3 bases and J dropped 5 bases, with 14 bases sitting between them. The CDR3 spells CASSSTGIRTEAFF. DNA of the CDR3: TGTGCCAGCAGCTCAACAGGGATTAGAACTGAAGCTTTCTTT.

The V call is TRBV18, the J call TRBJ2-7; D may be TRBD1 (6 bases). There are 17 residues in the CDR3. Germline V gene lookup returns CDR1 KGHSH and CDR2 LQKENI. V was pared by 6 bases and J by 1 base, with 22 bases between. The CDR3 loop is CASSLLGQYRESYEQYF. The CDR3, as DNA: TGTGCCAGCTCCCTGCTGGGCCAGTACAGGGAATCCTACGAGCAGTACTTC.

This clone was seen only once. This chain joins TRBV4-1 and TRBJ2-7, with a tentative D call TRBD2 (6 bases). The CDR3 totals 16 residues. Deletions cut 0 bases from V and 3 bases from J, with 15 bases between. CDR1 and CDR2 from the germline V gene are MGHRA and YSYEKL. The CDR3 DNA reads as TGCGCCAGCAGCCAAGATCCATCCGGACTAATCTACGAGCAGTACTTC. Translation gives CASSQDPSGLIYEQYF.